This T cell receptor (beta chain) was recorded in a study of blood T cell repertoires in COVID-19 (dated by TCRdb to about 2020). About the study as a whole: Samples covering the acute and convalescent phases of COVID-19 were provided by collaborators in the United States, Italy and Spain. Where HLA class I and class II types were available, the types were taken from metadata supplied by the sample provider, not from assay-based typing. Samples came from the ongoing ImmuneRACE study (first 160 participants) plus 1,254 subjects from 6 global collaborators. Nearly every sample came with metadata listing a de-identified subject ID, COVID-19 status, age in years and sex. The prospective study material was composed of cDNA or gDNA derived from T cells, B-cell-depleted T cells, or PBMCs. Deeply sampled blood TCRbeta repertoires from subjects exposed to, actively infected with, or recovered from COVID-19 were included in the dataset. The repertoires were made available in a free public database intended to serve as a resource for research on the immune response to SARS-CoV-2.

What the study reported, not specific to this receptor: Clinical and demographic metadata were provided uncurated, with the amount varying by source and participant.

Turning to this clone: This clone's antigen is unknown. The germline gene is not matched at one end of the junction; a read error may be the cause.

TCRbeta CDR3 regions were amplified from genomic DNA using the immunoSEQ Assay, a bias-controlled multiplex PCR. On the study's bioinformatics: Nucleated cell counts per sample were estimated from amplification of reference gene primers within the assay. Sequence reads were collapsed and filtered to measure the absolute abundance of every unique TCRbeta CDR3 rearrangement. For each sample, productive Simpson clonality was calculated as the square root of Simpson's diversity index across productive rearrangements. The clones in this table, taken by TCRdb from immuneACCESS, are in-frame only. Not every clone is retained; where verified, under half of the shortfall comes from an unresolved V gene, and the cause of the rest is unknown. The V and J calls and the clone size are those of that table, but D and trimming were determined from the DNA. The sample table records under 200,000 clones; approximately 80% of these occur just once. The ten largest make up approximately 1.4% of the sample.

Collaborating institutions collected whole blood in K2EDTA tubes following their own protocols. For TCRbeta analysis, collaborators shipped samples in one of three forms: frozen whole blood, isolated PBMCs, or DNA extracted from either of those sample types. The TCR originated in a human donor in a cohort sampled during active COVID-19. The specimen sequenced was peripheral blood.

The DNA is as follows: TGTGCTAGCAGCCCATCCGGCCCGGGCACCGGGGAGCTGTTTTTT. This translates into CASSPSGPGTGELFF. Rearrangement joined TRBV7-7 to TRBJ2-2; no confident D gene assignment can be made. Via the germline V gene (reference sequence), CDR1 is SSHAT and CDR2 FNYEAQ. Spanning cysteine to phenylalanine, the CDR3 consists of 15 amino acids. CDR3 DNA only is kept here, 45 bases in frame from base 1.